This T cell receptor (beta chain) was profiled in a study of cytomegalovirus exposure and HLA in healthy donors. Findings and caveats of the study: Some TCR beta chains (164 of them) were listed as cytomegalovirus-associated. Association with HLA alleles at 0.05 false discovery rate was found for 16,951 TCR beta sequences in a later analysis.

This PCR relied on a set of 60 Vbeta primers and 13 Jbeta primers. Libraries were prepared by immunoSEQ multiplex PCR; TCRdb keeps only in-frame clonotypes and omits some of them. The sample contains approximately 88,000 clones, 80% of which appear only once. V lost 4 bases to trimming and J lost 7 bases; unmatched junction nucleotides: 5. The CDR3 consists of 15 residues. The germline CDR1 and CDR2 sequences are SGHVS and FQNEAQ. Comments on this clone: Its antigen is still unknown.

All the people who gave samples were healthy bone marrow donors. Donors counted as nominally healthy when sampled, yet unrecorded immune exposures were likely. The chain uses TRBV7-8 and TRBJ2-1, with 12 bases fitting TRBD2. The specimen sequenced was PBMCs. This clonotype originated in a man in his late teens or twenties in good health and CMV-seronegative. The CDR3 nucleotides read TGTGCCAGCAGCTCACTAGCGGGGGGCTCAAATGAGCAGTTCTTC. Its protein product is CASSSLAGGSNEQFF.